This TCR beta chain is from a study of shared clonotypes between healthy human individuals. Study-wide results and caveats: Estimated clonotype richness was generally higher in naive than memory subsets. Exclusively blood specimens were collected; tissue repertoires likely differ. In the sorted subsets, rarefaction showed sequencing was incomplete despite large depth.

As for this clone: The antigen remains unidentified.

Over several immunoSEQ plates, each subset's genomic DNA was distributed in even portions. Sequencing used immunoSEQ multiplex PCR; TCRdb keeps in-frame clones, though not all of them. The data hold under 1,100,000 clones, with around 74% observed a single time. This CDR3 has 14 amino acids. V lost 4 bases and J lost 1; bases outside the gene matches: 4. Looked up from germline, CDR1 is SGHDT and CDR2 is YYEEEE. Sequenced: memory CD4+ T cells sorted from blood. Sample subset: CD45RA-negative fraction. The sequence came from a young man in good health. This chain uses TRBV5-6 with TRBJ1-2; 7 bases agree with TRBD1. The CDR3 reads CASSPDRDNYGYTF. The CDR3 DNA sequence: TGTGCCAGCAGCCCCGACAGGGATAACTATGGCTACACCTTC. The full variable domain, completed using reference TRBV5-6 and TRBJ1-2, is DAGVTQSPTHLIKTRGQQVTLRCSPKSGHDTVSWYQQALGQGPQFIFQYYEEEERQRGNFPDRFSGHQFPNYSSELNVNALLLGDSALYLCASSPDRDNYGYTFGSGTRLTVV.